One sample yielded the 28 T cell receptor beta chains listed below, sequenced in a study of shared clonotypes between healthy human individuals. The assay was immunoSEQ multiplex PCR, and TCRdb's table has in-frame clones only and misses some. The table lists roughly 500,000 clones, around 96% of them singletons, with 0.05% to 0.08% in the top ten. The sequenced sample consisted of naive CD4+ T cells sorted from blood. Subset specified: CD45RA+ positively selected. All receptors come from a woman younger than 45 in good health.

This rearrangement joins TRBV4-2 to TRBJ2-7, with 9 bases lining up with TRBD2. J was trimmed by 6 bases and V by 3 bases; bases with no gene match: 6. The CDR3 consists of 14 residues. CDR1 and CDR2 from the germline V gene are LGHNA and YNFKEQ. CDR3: CASSHIAGEAEQYF. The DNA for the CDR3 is TGTGCCAGCAGCCATATAGCGGGAGAGGCCGAGCAGTACTTC.

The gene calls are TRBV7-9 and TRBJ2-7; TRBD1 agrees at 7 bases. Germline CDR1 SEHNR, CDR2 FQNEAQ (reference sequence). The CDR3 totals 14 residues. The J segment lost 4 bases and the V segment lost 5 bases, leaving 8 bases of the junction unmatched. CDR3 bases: TGTGCCAGCAGCCATAAGGGGGCTGGGTACGAGCAGTACTTC. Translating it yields CASSHKGAGYEQYF.

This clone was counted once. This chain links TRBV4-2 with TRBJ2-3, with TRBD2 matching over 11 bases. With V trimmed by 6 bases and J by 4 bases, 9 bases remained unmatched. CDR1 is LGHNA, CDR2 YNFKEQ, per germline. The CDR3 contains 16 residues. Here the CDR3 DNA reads TGTGCCAGCAGTTTAGCGGGAGGGCCTTCGGCAGATACGCAGTATTTT. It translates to CASSLAGGPSADTQYF.

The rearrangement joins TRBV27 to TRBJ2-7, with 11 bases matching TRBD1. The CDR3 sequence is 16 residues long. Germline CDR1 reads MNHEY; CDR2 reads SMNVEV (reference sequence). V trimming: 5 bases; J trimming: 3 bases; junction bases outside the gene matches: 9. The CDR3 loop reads CASSTGQGAGNYEQYF. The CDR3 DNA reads TGTGCCAGCAGTACAGGACAGGGGGCCGGTAACTACGAGCAGTACTTC.

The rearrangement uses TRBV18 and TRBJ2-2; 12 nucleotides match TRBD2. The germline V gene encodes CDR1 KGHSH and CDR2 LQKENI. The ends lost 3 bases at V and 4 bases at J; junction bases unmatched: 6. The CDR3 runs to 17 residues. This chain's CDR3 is CASSPLGLAGSTGELFF. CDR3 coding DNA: TGTGCCAGCTCACCGCTCGGACTAGCGGGATCCACCGGGGAGCTGTTTTTT.

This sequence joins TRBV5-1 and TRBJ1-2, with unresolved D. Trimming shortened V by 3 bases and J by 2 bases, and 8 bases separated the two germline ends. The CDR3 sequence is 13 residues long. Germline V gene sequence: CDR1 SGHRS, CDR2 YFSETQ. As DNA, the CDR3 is TGCGCCAGCAGCTCAACCCTAAACTATGGCTACACCTTC. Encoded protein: CASSSTLNYGYTF.

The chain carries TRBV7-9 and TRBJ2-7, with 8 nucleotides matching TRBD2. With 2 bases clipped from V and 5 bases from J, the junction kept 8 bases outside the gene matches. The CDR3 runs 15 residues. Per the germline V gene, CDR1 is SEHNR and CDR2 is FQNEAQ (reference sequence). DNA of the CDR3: TGTGCCAGCAGCTTAAATCTGCGGGAGGAGCACGAGCAGTACTTC. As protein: CASSLNLREEHEQYF.

In DNA form, the CDR3 reads TGTGCCAGCAGCCCCAGGGCAGCCGGGACCCAGTACTTC. Amino acids: CASSPRAAGTQYF. The chain couples TRBV7-6 to TRBJ2-5; D is possibly TRBD1 (5 bases). Germline CDR1 is SGHVS and CDR2 is FNYEAQ. This CDR3 is built from 13 residues. Trimming shortened V by 5 bases and J by 7 bases, and 14 bases separated the two germline ends.

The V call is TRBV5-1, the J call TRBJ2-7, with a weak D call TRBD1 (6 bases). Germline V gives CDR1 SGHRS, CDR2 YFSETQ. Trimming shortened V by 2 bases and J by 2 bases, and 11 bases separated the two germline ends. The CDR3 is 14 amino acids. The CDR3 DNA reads TGCGCCAGCAGCTTAGGGACATTCACCTACGAGCAGTACTTC. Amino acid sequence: CASSLGTFTYEQYF.

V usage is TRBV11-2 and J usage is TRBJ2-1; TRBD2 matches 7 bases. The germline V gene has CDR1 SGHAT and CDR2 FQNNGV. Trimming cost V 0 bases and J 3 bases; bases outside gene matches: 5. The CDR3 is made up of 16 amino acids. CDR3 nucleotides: TGTGCCAGCAGCTTAGATGATCTAGCGGACTACAATGAGCAGTTCTTC. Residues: CASSLDDLADYNEQFF.

As DNA, the CDR3 is TGCAGCGTTGTCGGTAGGGGGGACGAGCAGTACTTC. Its protein product is CSVVGRGDEQYF. The V gene is TRBV29-1, the J gene TRBJ2-7; perhaps D is TRBD1 or TRBD2 (6 bases each). The CDR3 is 12 residues long. Germline lookup yields CDR1 SQVTM and CDR2 ANQGSEA. Trimming removed 4 bases from V and 5 bases from J, with 12 bases in between.

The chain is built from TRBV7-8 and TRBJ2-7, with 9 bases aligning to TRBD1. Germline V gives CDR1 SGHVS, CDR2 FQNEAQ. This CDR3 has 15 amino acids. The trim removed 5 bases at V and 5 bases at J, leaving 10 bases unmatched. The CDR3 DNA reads TGTGCCAGCAGCCGCTCCGGGACAGGGATCCACGAGCAGTACTTC. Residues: CASSRSGTGIHEQYF.

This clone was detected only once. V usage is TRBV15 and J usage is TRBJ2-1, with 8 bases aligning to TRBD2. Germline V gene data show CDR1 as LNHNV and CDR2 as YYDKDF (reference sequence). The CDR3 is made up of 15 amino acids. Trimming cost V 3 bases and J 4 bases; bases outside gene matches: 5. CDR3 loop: CATSSSSGPYNEQFF. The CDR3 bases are TGTGCCACCAGCAGTTCTAGCGGGCCGTACAATGAGCAGTTCTTC.

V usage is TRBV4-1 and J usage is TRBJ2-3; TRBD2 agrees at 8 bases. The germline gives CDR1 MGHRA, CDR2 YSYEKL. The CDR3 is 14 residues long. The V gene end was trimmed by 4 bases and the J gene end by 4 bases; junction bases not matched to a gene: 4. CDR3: CASSLGLAPDTQYF. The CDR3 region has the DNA TGCGCCAGCAGCCTTGGACTAGCCCCAGATACGCAGTATTTT.

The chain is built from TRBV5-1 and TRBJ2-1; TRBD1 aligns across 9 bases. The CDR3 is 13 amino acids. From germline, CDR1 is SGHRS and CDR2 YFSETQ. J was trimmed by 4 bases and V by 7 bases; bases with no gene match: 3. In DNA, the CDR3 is TGCGCCAGCCGACAGGGGGAGTACAATGAGCAGTTCTTC. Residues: CASRQGEYNEQFF. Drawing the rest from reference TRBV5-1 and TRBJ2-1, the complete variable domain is KAGVTQTPRYLIKTRGQQVTLSCSPISGHRSVSWYQQTPGQGLQFLFEYFSETQRNKGNFPGRFSGRQFSNSRSEMNVSTLELGDSALYLCASRQGEYNEQFFGPGTRLTVL.

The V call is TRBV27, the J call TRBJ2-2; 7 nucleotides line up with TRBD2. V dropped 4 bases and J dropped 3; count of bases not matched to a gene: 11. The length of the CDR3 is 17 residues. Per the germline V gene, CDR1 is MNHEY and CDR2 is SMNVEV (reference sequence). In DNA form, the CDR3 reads TGTGCCAGCAGTTCCCGACCAGCGGGGCCACACACCGGGGAGCTGTTTTTT. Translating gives CASSSRPAGPHTGELFF.

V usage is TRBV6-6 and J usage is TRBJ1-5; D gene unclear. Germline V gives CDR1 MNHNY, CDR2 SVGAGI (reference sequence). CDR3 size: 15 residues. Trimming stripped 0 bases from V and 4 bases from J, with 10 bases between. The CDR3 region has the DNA TGTGCCAGCAGTTACTCCCCAGCGATGAATCAGCCCCAGCATTTT. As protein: CASSYSPAMNQPQHF.

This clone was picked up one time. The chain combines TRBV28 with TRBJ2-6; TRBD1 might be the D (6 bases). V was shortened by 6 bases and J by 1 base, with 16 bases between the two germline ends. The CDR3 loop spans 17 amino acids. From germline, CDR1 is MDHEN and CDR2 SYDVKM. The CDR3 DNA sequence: TGTGCCAGCAGCCTGGCAGGGGTTAGTTCTGGGGCCAACGTCCTGACTTTC. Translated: CASSLAGVSSGANVLTF.

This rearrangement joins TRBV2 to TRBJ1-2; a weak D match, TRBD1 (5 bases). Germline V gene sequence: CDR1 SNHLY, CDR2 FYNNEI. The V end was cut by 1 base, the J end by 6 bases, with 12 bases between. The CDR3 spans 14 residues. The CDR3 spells CASSEGGAGHGYTF. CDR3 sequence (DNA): TGTGCCAGCAGTGAAGGGGGCGCGGGCCATGGCTACACCTTC.

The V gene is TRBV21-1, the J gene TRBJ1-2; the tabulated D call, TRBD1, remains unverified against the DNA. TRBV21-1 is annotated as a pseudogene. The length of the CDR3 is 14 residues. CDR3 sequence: CASSHPGQSSGYTF. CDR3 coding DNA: TGTGCCAGCAGCCACCCCGGACAGTCTAGCGGCTACACCTTC.

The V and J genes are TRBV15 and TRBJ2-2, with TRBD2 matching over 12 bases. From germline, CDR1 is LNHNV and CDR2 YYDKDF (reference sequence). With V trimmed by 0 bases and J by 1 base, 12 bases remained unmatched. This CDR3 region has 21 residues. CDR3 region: CATSRDFGGGTSGLNTGELFF. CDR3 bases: TGTGCCACCAGCAGAGATTTCGGCGGGGGGACTAGCGGGCTGAACACCGGGGAGCTGTTTTTT.

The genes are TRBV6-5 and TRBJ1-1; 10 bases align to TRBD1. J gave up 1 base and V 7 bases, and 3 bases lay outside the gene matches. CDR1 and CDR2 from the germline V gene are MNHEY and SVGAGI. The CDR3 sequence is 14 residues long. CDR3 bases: TGTGCCAGCAAAGGGGACAGGGGGAACACTGAAGCTTTCTTT. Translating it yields CASKGDRGNTEAFF.

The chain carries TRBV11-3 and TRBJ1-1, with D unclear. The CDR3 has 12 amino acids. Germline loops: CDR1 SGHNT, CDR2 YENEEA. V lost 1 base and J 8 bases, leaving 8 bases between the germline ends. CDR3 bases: TGTGCCAGCAGCTTAGGACCCGAGGAAGCTTTCTTT. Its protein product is CASSLGPEEAFF. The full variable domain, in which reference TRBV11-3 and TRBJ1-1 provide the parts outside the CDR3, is EAGVVQSPRYKIIEKKQPVAFWCNPISGHNTLYWYLQNLGQGPELLIRYENEEAVDDSQLPKDRFSAERLKGVDSTLKIQPAELGDSAVYLCASSLGPEEAFFGQGTRLTVV.

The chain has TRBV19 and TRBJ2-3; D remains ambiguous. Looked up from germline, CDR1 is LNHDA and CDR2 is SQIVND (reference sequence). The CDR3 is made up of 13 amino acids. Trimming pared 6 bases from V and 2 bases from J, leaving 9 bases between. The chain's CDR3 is CASSPQITDTQYF. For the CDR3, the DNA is TGTGCCAGTAGCCCACAAATCACAGATACGCAGTATTTT. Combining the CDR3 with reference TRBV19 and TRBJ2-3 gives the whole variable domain DGGITQSPKYLFRKEGQNVTLSCEQNLNHDAMYWYRQDPGQGLRLIYYSQIVNDFQKGDIAEGYSVSREKKESFPLTVTSAQKNPTAFYLCASSPQITDTQYFGPGTRLTVL.

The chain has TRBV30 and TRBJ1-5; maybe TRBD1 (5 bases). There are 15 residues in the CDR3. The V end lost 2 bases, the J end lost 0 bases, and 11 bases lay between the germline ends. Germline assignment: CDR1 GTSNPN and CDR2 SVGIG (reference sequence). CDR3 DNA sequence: TGTGCCTGGAGTCTGGGGGAGAGTAGCAATCAGCCCCAGCATTTT. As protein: CAWSLGESSNQPQHF.

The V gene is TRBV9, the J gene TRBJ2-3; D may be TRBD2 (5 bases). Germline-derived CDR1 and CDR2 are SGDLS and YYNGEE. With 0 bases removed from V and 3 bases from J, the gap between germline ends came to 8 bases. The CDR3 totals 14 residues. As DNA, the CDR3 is TGTGCCAGCAGCGTAGTCGGGGAGACAGATACGCAGTATTTT. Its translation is CASSVVGETDTQYF.

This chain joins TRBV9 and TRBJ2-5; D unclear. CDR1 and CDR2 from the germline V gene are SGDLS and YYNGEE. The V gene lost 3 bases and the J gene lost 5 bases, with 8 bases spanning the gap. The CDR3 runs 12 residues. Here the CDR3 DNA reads TGTGCCAGCAGCGGCGCCGGGGAGACCCAGTACTTC. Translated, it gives CASSGAGETQYF.

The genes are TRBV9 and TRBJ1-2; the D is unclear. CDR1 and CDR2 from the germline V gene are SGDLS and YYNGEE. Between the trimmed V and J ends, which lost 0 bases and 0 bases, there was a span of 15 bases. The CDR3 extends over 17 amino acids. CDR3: CASSVGTGRLANYGYTF. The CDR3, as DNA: TGTGCCAGCAGCGTAGGGACTGGTCGTTTAGCTAACTATGGCTACACCTTC.